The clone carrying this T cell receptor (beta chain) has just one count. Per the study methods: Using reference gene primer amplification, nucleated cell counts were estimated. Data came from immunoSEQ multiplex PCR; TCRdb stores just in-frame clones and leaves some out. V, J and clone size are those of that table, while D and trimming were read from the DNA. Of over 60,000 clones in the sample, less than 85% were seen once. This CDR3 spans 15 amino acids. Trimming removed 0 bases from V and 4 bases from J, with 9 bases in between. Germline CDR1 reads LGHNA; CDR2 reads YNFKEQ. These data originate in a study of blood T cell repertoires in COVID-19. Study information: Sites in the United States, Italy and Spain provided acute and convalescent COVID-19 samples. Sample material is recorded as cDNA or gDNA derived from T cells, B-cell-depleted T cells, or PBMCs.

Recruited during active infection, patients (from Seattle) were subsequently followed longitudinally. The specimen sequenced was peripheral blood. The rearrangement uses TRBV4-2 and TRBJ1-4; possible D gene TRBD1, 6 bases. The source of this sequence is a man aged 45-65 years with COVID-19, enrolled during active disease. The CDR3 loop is CASSQERGFNEKLFF. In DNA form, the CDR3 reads TGTGCCAGCAGCCAAGAGAGGGGGTTTAATGAAAAACTGTTTTTT.